This is a list of T cell receptor beta chains from one sample in a study of spatial heterogeneity in lung cancer. In TCRdb, the 5' RACE reads were re-called with MiXCR into one record per CDR3 protein. Here the sample spans 2,500 or so distinct CDR3 sequences, around 1.5% being singletons. This sample comprised lung tumor tissue, obtained at surgery. These receptors were collected from a male donor with early-stage non-small cell lung cancer. Both conserved end residues are part of each CDR3. D genes are given only for firm matches. Size is stated as once, few, many, or a class for an expanded clone.

>TRBJ1-1|TRBV24-1|TRBD1|medium-sized
CATRGYSTGDTEAFF
TGTGCCACCAGGGGCTATTCGACAGGGGACACTGAAGCTTTCTTT
>TRBJ1-2|TRBV7-9|.|medium-sized
CASSLEAGGSYGYTF
TGTGCCAGCAGCTTAGAGGCAGGAGGAAGCTATGGCTACACCTTC
>TRBJ1-4|TRBV3-1|TRBD1|medium-sized
CASSQALSGQEKLFF
TGTGCCAGCAGCCAAGCTCTTTCGGGACAGGAAAAACTGTTTTTT
>TRBJ1-2|TRBV20-1|TRBD1|medium-sized
CSARDEGQGWNGYGYTF
TGCAGTGCTAGAGATGAGGGACAGGGTTGGAACGGCTATGGCTACACCTTC
>TRBJ1-5|TRBV30|.|medium-sized
CAWSVLGVGNQPQHF
TGTGCCTGGAGTGTACTAGGTGTGGGCAATCAGCCCCAGCATTTT
>TRBJ2-6|TRBV6-7|.|many
CASSLNGANVLTF
TGTGCCAGCAGTCTCAATGGGGCCAACGTCCTGACTTTC
>TRBJ1-4|TRBV6-1|.|large
CASSEVTGGGVEKLFF
TGTGCCAGCAGTGAAGTCACCGGAGGAGGGGTTGAAAAACTGTTTTTT
>TRBJ2-5|TRBV18|.|medium-sized
CASSPTPNSQEIQYF
TGTGCCAGCTCACCAACGCCCAACTCCCAAGAGATCCAGTACTTC
>TRBJ1-1|TRBV29-1|TRBD1|medium-sized
CSSRRGLEAFF
TGCAGCTCTCGCAGGGGGCTTGAAGCTTTCTTT
>TRBJ2-5|TRBV20-1|TRBD1|medium-sized
CSARSGTGLETQYF
TGCAGTGCTAGAAGCGGGACAGGGTTGGAGACCCAGTACTTC
>TRBJ2-7|TRBV5-4|TRBD2|medium-sized
CASSPGTSGSLGEQYF
TGTGCCAGCAGCCCTGGGACTAGCGGGAGCCTGGGGGAGCAGTACTTC
>TRBJ2-1|TRBV9|.|many
CASSVAGQADEQFF
TGTGCCAGCAGCGTAGCGGGGCAAGCCGATGAGCAGTTCTTC
>TRBJ2-7|TRBV7-9|TRBD2|large
CASSPRTSGSLYEQYF
TGTGCCAGCAGCCCGCGGACTAGCGGGAGTCTCTACGAGCAGTACTTC
>TRBJ2-5|TRBV19|.|medium-sized
CASSGGSETQYF
TGTGCCAGTTCTGGCGGCTCGGAGACCCAGTACTTC
>TRBJ2-3|TRBV6-6|TRBD2|medium-sized
CASSYTGTSGGLGTDTQYF
TGTGCCAGCAGTTATACTGGGACTAGCGGGGGCCTCGGCACAGATACGCAGTATTTT
>TRBJ2-1|TRBV12-3/TRBV12-4|TRBD2|medium-sized
CASSLATSGTVDEQFF
TGTGCCAGCAGTTTGGCGACTAGCGGGACGGTAGATGAGCAGTTCTTC
>TRBJ1-5|TRBV6-2/TRBV6-3|.|medium-sized
CASSFGGNQPQHF
TGTGCCAGCAGTTTCGGGGGCAATCAGCCCCAGCATTTT
>TRBJ2-2|TRBV11-2|TRBD1|large
CASSLGQANTGELFF
TGTGCCAGCAGCTTGGGACAGGCGAACACCGGGGAGCTGTTTTTT
>TRBJ1-4|TRBV25-1|TRBD1|medium-sized
CATQQGAVEKLFF
TGTGCCACCCAGCAGGGGGCAGTTGAAAAACTGTTTTTT